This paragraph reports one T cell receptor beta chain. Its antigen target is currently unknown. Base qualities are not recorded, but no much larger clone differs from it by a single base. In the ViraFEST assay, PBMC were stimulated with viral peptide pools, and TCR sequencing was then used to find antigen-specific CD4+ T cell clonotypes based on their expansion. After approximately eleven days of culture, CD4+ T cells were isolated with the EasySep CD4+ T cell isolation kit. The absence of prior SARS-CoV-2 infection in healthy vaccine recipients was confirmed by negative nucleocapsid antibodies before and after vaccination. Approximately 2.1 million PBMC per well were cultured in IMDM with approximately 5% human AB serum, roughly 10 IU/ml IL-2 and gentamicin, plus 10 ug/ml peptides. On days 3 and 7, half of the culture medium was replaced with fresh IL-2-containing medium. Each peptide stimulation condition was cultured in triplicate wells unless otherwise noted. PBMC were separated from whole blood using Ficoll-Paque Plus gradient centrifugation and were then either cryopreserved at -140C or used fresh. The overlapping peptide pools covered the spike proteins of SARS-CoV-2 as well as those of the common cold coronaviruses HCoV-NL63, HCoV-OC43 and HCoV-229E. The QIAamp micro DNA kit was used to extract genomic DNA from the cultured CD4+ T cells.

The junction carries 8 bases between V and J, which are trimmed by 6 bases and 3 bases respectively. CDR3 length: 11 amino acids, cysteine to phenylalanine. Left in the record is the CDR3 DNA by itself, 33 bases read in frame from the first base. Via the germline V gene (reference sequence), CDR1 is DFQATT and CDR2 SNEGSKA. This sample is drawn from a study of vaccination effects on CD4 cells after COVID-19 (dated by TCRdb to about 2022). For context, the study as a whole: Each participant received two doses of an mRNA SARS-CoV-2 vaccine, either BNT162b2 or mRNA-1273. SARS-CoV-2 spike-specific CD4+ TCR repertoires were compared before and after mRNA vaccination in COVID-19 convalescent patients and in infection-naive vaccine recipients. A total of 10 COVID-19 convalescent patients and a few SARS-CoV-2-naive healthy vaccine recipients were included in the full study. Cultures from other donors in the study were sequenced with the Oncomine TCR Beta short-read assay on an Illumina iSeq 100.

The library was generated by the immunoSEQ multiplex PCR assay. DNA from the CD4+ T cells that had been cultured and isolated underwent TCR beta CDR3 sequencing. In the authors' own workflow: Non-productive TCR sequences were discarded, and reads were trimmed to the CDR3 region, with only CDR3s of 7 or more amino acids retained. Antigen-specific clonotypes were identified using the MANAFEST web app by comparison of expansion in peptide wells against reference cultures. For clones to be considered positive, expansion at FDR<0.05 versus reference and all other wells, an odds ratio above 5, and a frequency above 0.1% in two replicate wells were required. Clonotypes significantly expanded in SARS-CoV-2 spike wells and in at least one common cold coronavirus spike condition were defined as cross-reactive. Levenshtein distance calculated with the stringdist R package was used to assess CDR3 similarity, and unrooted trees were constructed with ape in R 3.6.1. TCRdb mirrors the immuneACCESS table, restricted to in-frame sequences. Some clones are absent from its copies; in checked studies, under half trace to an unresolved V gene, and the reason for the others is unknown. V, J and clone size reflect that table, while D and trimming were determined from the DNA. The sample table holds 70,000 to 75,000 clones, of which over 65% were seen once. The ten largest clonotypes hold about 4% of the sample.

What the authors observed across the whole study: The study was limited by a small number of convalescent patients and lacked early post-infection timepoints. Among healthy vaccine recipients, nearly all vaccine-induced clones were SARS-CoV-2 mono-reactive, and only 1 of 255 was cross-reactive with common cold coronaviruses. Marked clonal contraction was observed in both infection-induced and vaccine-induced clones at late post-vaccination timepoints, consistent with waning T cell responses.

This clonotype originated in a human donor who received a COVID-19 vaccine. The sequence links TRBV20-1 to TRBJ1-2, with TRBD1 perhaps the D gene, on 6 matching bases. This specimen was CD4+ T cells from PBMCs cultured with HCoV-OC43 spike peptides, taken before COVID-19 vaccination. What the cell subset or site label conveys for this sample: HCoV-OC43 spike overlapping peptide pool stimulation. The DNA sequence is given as TGCAGTGCCAGGGGAGACTATGGCTACACCTTC. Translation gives CSARGDYGYTF.